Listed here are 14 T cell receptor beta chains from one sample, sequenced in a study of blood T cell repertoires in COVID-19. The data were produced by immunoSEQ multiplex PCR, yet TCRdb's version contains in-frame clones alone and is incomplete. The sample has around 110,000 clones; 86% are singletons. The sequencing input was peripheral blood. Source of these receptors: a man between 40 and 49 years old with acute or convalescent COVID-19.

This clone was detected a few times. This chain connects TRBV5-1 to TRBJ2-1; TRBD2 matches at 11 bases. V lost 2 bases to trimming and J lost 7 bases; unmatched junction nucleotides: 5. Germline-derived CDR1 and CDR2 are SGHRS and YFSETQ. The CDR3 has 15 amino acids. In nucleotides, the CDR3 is TGCGCCAGCAGCTTACTAGCGGGAGTAGGGAATGAGCAGTTCTTC. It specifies CASSLLAGVGNEQFF.

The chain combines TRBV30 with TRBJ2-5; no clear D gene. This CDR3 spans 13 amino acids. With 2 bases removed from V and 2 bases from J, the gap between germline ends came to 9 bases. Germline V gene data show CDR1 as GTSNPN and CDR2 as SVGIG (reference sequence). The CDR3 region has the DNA TGTGCCTGGAGTTGGTCCCGGCAAGAGACCCAGTACTTC. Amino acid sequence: CAWSWSRQETQYF.

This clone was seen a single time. CDR3 in DNA: TGTGCCAGCTCACCCGGGACACTCCAACATTCACCCCTCCACTTT. Protein product: CASSPGTLQHSPLHF. The chain recombines TRBV18 with TRBJ1-6, with D possibly matching TRBD1 (6 bases). CDR1 KGHSH and CDR2 LQKENI come from the germline V gene. The CDR3 loop spans 15 amino acids. V was pared by 3 bases and J by 8 bases, with 14 bases between.

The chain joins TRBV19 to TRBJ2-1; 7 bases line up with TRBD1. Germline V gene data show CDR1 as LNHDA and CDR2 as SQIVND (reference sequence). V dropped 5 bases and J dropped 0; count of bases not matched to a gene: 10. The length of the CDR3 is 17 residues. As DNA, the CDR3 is TGTGCCAGTAGTGCTCGGACAGGTCAAGACTCCTACAATGAGCAGTTCTTC. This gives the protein CASSARTGQDSYNEQFF.

CDR3 nucleotide sequence: TGTGCCTGGAGTGCCCCTAGACAGAACCCTAACTATGGCTACACCTTC. Its translation is CAWSAPRQNPNYGYTF. The genes are TRBV30 and TRBJ1-2; D is possibly TRBD1 (5 bases). The CDR3 spans 16 residues. The ends were cut back, 1 base at V and 0 bases at J, with 15 bases in the middle. Germline assignment: CDR1 GTSNPN and CDR2 SVGIG (reference sequence).

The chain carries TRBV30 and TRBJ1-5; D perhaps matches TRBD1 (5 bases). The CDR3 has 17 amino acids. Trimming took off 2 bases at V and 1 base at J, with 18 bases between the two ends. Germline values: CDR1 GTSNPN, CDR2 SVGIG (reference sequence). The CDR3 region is CAWSFQGGLRSNQPQHF. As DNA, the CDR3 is TGTGCCTGGAGTTTTCAGGGCGGCCTAAGGAGCAATCAGCCCCAGCATTTT. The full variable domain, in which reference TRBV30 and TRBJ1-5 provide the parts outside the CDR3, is SQTIHQWPATLVQPVGSPLSLECTVEGTSNPNLYWYRQAAGRGLQLLFYSVGIGQISSEVPQNLSASRPQDRQFILSSKKLLLSDSGFYLCAWSFQGGLRSNQPQHFGDGTRLSIL.

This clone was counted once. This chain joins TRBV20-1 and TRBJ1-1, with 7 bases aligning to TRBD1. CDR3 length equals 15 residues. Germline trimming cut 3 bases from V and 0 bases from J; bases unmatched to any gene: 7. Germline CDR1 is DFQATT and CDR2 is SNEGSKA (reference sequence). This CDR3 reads CSASKQGVVNTEAFF. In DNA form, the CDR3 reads TGCAGTGCTAGTAAGCAGGGGGTCGTGAACACTGAAGCTTTCTTT.

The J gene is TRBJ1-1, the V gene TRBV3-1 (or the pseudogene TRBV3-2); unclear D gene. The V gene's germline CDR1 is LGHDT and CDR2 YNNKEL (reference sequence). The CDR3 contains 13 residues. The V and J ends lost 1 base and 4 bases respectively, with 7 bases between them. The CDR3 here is CASSQAGSTEAFF. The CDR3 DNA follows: TGTGCCAGCAGCCAAGCGGGTTCCACTGAAGCTTTCTTT.

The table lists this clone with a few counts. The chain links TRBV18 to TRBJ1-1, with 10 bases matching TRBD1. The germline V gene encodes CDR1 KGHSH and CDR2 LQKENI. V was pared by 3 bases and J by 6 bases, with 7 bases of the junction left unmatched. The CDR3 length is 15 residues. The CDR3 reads CASSPNRDRGAEAFF. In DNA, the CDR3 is TGTGCCAGCTCACCTAACCGGGACAGGGGAGCTGAAGCTTTCTTT.

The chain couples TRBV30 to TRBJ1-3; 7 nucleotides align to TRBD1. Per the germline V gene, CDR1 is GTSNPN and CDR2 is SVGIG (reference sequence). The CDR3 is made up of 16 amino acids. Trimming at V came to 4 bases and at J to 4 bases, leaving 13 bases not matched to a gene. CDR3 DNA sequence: TGTGCCTGGACCTCGGGACAGCAGCTCTCGGGAAACACCATATATTTT. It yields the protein CAWTSGQQLSGNTIYF.

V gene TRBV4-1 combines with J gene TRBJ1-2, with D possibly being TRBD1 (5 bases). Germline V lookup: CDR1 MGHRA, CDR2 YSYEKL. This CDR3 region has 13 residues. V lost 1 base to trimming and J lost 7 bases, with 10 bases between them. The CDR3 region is CASSQVRGSGYTF. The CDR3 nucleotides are TGCGCCAGCAGCCAAGTACGGGGGTCTGGCTACACCTTC.

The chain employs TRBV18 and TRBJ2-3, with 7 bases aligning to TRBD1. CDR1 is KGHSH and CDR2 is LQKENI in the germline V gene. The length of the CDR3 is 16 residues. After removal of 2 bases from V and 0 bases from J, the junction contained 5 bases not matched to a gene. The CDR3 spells CASSPRDSTSTDTQYF. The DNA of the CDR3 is TGTGCCAGCTCACCAAGGGACAGTACTAGCACAGATACGCAGTATTTT.

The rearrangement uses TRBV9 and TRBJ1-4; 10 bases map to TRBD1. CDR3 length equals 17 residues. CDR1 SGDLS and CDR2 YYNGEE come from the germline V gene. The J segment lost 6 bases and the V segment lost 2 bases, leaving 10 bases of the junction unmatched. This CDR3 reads CASSVRDRGIRDEKLFF. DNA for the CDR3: TGTGCCAGCAGCGTCCGGGACAGGGGTATTAGGGATGAAAAACTGTTTTTT. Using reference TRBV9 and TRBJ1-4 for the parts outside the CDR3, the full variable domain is DSGVTQTPKHLITATGQRVTLRCSPRSGDLSVYWYQQSLDQGLQFLIQYYNGEERAKGNILERFSAQQFPDLHSELNLSSLELGDSALYFCASSVRDRGIRDEKLFFGSGTQLSVL.

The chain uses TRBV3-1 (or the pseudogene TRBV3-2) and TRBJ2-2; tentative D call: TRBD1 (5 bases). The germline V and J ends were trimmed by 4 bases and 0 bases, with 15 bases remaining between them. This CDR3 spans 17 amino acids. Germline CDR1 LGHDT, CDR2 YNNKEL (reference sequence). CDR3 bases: TGTGCCAGCAGCCGGAAGGGGCTAGGGGCGAACACCGGGGAGCTGTTTTTT. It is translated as CASSRKGLGANTGELFF.